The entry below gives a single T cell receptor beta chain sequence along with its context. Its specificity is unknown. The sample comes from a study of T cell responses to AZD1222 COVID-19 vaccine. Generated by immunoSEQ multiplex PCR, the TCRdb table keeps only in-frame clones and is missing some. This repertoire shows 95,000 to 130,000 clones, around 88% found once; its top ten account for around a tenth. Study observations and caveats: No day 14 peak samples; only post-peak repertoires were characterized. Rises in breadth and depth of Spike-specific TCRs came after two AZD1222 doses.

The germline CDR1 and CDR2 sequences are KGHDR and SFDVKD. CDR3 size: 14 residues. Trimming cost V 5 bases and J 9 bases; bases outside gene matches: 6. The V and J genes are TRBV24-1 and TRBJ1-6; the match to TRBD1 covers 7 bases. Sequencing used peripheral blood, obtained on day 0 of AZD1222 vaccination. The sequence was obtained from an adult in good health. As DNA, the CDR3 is TGTGCCACCAGTGTGGCAGGGGGGGGTTCACCCCTCCACTTT. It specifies CATSVAGGGSPLHF.